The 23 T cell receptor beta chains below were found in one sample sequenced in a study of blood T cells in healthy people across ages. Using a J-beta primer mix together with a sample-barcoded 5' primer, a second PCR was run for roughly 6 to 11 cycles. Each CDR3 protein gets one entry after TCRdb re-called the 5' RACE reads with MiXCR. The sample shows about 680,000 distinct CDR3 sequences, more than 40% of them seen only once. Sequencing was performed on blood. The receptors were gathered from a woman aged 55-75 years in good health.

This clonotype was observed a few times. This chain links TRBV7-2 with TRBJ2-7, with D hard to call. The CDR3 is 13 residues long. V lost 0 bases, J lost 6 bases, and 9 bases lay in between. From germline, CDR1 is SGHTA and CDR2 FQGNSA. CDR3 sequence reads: CASSLAKGLEQYF. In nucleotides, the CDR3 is TGTGCCAGCAGCTTAGCGAAGGGTCTCGAGCAGTACTTC.

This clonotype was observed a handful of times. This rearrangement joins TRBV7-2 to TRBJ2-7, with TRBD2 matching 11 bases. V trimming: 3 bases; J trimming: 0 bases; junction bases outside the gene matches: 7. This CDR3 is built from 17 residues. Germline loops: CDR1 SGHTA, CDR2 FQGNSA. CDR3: CASSFGLAGPSSYEQYF. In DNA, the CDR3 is TGTGCCAGCAGCTTCGGACTAGCGGGCCCAAGCTCCTACGAGCAGTACTTC.

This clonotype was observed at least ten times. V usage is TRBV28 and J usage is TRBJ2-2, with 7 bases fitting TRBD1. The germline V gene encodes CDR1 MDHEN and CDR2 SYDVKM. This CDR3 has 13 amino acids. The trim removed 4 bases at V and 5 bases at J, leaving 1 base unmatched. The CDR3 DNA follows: TGTGCCAGCAGTTACAGGGGAACCGGGGAGCTGTTTTTT. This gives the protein CASSYRGTGELFF.

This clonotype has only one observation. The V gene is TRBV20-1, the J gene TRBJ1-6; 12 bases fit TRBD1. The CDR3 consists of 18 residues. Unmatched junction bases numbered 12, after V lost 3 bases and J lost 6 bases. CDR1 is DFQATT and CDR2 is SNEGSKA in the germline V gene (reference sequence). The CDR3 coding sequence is TGCAGTGCTAGGGCTGGGACAGGGGGCCAACCGGGTAATTCACCCCTCCACTTT. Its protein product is CSARAGTGGQPGNSPLHF.

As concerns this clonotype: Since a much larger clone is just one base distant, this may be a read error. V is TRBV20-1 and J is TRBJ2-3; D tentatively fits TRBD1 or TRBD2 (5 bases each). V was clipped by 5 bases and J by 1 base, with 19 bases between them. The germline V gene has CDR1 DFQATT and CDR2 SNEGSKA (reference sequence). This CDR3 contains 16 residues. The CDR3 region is CSASAGASLGTDTQYF. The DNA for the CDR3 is TGCAGTGCTTCAGCCGGGGCCTCACTCGGCACAGATACGCAGTATTTT.

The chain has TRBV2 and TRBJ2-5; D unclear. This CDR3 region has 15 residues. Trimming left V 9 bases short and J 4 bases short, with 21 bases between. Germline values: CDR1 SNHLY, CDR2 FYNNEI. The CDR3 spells CASQSKGLLGETQYF. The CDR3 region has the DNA TGTGCCAGTCAGTCTAAAGGGCTTTTGGGAGAGACCCAGTACTTC.

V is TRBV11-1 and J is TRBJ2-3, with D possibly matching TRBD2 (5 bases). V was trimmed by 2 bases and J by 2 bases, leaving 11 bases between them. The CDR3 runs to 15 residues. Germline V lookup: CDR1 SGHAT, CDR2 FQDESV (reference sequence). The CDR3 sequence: CASSLKGGTTDTQYF. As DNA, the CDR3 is TGTGCCAGCAGCTTAAAAGGAGGTACCACAGATACGCAGTATTTT.

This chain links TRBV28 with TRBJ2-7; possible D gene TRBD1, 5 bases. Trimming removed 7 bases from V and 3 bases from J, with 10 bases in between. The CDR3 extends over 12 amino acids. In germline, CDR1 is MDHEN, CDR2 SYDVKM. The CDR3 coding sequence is TGTGCCAGCAAGGCAGGGCTCTACGAGCAGTACTTC. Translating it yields CASKAGLYEQYF.

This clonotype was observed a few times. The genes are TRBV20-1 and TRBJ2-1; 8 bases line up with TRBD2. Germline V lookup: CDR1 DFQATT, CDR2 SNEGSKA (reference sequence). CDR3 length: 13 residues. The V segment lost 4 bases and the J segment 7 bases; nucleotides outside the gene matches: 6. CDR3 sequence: CSATLSGGNEQFF. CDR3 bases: TGCAGTGCTACTTTGAGCGGGGGTAATGAGCAGTTCTTC.

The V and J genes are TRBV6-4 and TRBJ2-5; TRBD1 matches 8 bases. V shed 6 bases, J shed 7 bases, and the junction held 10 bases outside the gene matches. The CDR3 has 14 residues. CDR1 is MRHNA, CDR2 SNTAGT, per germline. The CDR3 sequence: CASRETGASGTQYF. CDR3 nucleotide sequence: TGTGCCAGCAGGGAGACAGGGGCCTCAGGGACCCAGTACTTC.

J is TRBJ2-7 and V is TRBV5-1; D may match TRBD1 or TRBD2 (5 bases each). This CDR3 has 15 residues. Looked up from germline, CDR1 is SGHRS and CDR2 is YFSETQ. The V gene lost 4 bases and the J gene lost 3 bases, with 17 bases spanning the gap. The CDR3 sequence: CASSRASGTNYEQYF. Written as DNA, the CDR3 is TGCGCCAGCAGCCGAGCCTCCGGGACCAACTACGAGCAGTACTTC.

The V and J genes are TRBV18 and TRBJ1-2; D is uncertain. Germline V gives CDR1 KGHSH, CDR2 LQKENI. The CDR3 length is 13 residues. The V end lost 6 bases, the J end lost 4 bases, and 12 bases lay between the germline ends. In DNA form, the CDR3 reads TGTGCCAGCTCGTCCTCGGACGGCTATGGCTACACCTTC. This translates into CASSSSDGYGYTF.

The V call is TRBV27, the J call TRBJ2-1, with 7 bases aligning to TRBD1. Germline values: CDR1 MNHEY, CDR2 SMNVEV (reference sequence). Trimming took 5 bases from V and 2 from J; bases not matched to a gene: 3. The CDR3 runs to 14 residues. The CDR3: CASSKDRTYNEQFF. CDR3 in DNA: TGTGCCAGCAGTAAGGACAGGACCTACAATGAGCAGTTCTTC.

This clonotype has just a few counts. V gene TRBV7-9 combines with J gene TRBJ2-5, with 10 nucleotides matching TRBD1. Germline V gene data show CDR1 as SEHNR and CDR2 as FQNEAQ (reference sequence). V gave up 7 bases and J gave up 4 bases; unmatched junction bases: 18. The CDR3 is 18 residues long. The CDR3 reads CASTSPGQGLQQIETQYF. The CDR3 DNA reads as TGTGCCAGCACCAGTCCGGGACAGGGGCTACAGCAGATAGAGACCCAGTACTTC.

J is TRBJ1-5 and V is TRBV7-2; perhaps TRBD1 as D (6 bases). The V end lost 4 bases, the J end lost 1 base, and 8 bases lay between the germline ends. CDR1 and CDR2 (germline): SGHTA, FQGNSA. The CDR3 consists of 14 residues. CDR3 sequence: CASSSQGSNQPQHF. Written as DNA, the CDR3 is TGTGCCAGCAGCTCGCAGGGGAGCAATCAGCCCCAGCATTTT.

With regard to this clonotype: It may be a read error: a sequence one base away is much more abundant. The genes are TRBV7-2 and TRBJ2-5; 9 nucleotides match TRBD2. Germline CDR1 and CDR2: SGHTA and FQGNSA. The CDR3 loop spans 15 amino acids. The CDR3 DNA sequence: TGTGCCAACAGCTTAGTGGCGGGAGGGGAAGAGACCCAGTACTTC. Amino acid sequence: CANSLVAGGEETQYF. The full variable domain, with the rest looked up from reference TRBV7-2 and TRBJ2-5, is GAGVSQSPSNKVTEKGKDVELRCDPISGHTALYWYRQSLGQGLEFLIYFQGNSAPDKSGLPSDRFSAERTGGSVSTLTIQRTQQEDSAVYLCANSLVAGGEETQYFGPGTRLLVL.

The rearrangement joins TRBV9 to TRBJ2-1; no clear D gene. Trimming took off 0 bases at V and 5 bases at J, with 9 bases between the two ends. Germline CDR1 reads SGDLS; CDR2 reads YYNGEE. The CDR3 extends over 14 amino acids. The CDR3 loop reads CASSVVDTNNEQFF. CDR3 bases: TGTGCCAGCAGCGTAGTTGACACCAACAATGAGCAGTTCTTC.

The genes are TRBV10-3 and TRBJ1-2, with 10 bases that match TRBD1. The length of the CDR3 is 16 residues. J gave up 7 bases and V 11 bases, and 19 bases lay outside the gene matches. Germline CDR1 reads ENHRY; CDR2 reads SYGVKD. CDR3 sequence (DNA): TGTGCCCTAAAACCGGGACAGGGGCCCCAAGTCGGTGGCTACACCTTC. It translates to CALKPGQGPQVGGYTF.

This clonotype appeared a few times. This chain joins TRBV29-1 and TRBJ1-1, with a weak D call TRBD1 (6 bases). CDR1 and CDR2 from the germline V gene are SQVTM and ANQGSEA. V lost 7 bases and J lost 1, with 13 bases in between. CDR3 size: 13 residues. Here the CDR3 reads CSARTGQNTEAFF. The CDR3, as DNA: TGCAGCGCCCGTACAGGGCAGAACACTGAAGCTTTCTTT.

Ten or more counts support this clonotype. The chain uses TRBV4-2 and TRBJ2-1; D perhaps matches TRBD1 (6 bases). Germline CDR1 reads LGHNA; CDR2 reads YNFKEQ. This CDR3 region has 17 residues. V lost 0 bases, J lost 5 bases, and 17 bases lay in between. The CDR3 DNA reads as TGTGCCAGCAGCCAAGAGTGGAGGACACGGACAGACAATGAGCAGTTCTTC. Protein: CASSQEWRTRTDNEQFF.

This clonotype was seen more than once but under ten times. CDR3 region: CASSLTSGRSYEQFF. DNA for the CDR3: TGTGCCAGTTCGCTGACTAGCGGGAGAAGCTATGAGCAGTTCTTC. This chain joins TRBV19 and TRBJ2-1; TRBD2 matches at 12 bases. V lost 8 bases, J lost 8 bases, and 10 bases stayed unmatched. Per the germline V gene, CDR1 is LNHDA and CDR2 is SQIVND (reference sequence). This CDR3 is 15 amino acids long.

In nucleotides, the CDR3 is TGTGCCAGCAGCTCCCGACCCCGCAGATACTCCTACAATGAGCAGTTCTTC. Its translation is CASSSRPRRYSYNEQFF. The J gene is TRBJ2-1, the V gene TRBV7-6; no clear D. The CDR3 spans 17 residues. Germline assignment: CDR1 SGHVS and CDR2 FNYEAQ. The germline V and J ends were trimmed by 4 bases and 0 bases, with 16 bases remaining between them.

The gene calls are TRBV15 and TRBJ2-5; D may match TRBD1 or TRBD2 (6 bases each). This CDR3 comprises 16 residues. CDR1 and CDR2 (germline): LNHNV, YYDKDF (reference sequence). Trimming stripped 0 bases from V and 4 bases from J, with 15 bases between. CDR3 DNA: TGTGCCACCAGCAGAGAAATCGCGGGACACCTAGAGACCCAGTACTTC. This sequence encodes CATSREIAGHLETQYF.